Reported below is one T cell receptor (beta chain). Antigen unknown. CDR1 SGHTA and CDR2 FQGNSA come from the germline V gene. The CDR3 consists of 14 residues. V dropped 2 bases and J dropped 8; count of bases not matched to a gene: 5. This entry comes from a study of cytomegalovirus exposure and HLA in healthy donors. The study ran its PCR with 60 Vbeta and 13 Jbeta primers. Sequencing was performed with immunoSEQ multiplex PCR; in TCRdb, only in-frame clones are kept and a portion is missing. The sample shows some 84,000 clones, around 68% of them seen only once. General study results and limits: A link between a missense DCLRE1C variant and TCR beta V- and J-gene trimming emerged from a later analysis.

Material for sequencing was PBMCs. The clonotype was recovered from a woman between 40 and 55 years old in good health and CMV-seropositive. The chain combines TRBV7-2 with TRBJ1-4; TRBD1 aligns across 7 bases. CDR3 DNA: TGTGCCAGCAGCTTAAGGCAGGGGGAGGAAAAACTGTTTTTT. Its translation: CASSLRQGEEKLFF.